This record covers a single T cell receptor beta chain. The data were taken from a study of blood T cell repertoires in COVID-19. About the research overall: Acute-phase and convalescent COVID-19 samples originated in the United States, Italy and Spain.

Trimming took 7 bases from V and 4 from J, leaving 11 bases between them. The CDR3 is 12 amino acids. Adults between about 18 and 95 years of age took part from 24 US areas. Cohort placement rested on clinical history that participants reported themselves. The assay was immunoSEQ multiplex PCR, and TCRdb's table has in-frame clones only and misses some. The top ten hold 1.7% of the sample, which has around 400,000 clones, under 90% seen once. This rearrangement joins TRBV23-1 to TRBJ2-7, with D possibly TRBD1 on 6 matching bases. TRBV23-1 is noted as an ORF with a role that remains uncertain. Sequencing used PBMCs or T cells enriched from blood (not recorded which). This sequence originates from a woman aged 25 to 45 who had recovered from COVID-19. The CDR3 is CASTPRGYEQYF. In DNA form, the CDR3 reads TGCGCCAGCACCCCCAGGGGATACGAGCAGTACTTC.